Listed below are T cell receptor beta chains from one sample, sequenced in a study of T-cell memory formation after mild COVID-19. TCRdb used MiXCR to reprocess the 5' RACE reads, holding one entry per CDR3 protein. The table has more than 300,000 distinct CDR3 sequences, 12% to 15% seen once. The sample was PBMCs or a T cell subset sorted from them (not recorded which). All receptors derive from a man aged 18-30 years who had mild COVID-19 (a few samples of this study predate the infection). Cell type and time point are not known. Each CDR3 is given with its conserved first and last residue. Part of the rows lack a size; the others show once, few, many or a class for expanded clones.

abundance,v_gene,j_gene,len,CDR3aa
.,TRBV15,TRBJ2-7,14,CATSRPGFPYEQYF
.,TRBV5-4,TRBJ2-3,14,CASSLGRFTDTQYF
.,TRBV3-1,TRBJ2-7,15,CASRQTRDRADEQYF
.,TRBV11-2,TRBJ1-4,12,CASSLRREKLFF
many,TRBV12-3/TRBV12-4,TRBJ2-5,15,CASSLPWTAKETQYF
few,TRBV6-2/TRBV6-3,TRBJ1-1,14,CASSPTREDGEAFF
few,TRBV11-1,TRBJ2-1,17,CASSKKGGTFFYNEQFF
many,TRBV6-4,TRBJ2-3,14,CASSLASGTDTQYF
few,TRBV10-3,TRBJ2-3,14,CASSLKRSGDTQYF
.,TRBV7-3,TRBJ1-1,19,CASSLNPLGGARASNEAFF
few,TRBV9,TRBJ2-3,18,CASSVGVPGKRSTDTQYF
many,TRBV7-9,TRBJ1-1,13,CASSEVAYTEAFF
.,TRBV2,TRBJ2-7,14,CASSDRGWAYEQYF
few,TRBV10-3,TRBJ1-1,13,CAITKGEGTEAFF
few,TRBV10-3,TRBJ2-3,11,CATQSTDTQYF
.,TRBV4-3,TRBJ1-5,17,CASSQEIQGATDQPQHF
.,TRBV29-1,TRBJ1-1,11,CSADANTEAFF
few,TRBV6-2/TRBV6-3,TRBJ2-3,16,CASSYSRAQLTDTQYF
few,TRBV6-1,TRBJ1-2,15,CASREQDRDNYGYTF
.,TRBV19,TRBJ1-5,14,CASSPTGGDQPQHF
few,TRBV6-5,TRBJ2-3,13,CASNPAGIDTQYF
.,TRBV6-6,TRBJ1-1,11,CASSYATEAFF
many,TRBV5-4,TRBJ1-5,13,CASSLGWDQPQHF
few,TRBV6-5,TRBJ2-1,15,CASNPGGSSGNEQFF
.,TRBV28,TRBJ1-2,13,CASSPGTLYGYTF